The 23 T cell receptor beta chains below were found in one sample sequenced in a study of post-analysis software for immune sequencing data. Whole-study findings and limits: Controls had lower frequencies than patients of about 5 TRBV segments, which included TRBV5-6, TRBV5-1 and TRBV20-1.

Carried by the TCR beta cDNA libraries were unique molecular identifiers. TCRdb re-called the PCR reads through MiXCR, storing one row per CDR3 protein. The top ten hold roughly 12% of the sample, which has about 500,000 distinct CDR3 sequences, roughly 45% seen once. These TCRs' antigens remain unknown. The sequencing input was blood. These receptors originate from a girl aged 5-17 years with multiple sclerosis.

This chain joins TRBV28 and TRBJ2-1, with 9 bases fitting TRBD2. The CDR3 has 18 residues. Germline loops: CDR1 MDHEN, CDR2 SYDVKM. V was clipped by 3 bases and J by 5 bases; unmatched bases: 14. CDR3 coding DNA: TGTGCCAGCAGTTTTAGGAGGTTGATAGCGGGAGCCCACAATGAGCAGTTCTTC. Translated, it gives CASSFRRLIAGAHNEQFF.

J is TRBJ1-2 and V is TRBV7-2; D remains ambiguous. Germline CDR1 and CDR2: SGHTA and FQGNSA. The CDR3 contains 15 residues. Trimming pared 5 bases from V and 5 bases from J, leaving 18 bases between. The CDR3 bases are TGTGCCAGCAGCCCCCCGGCAGCCGCAGGATATGGCTACACCTTC. Protein product: CASSPPAAAGYGYTF.

The gene calls are TRBV27 and TRBJ2-7; the D gene could be TRBD1 or TRBD2 (5 bases each). This CDR3 region has 17 residues. Germline V gives CDR1 MNHEY, CDR2 SMNVEV (reference sequence). The V end lost 0 bases, the J end lost 2 bases, and 17 bases lay between the germline ends. CDR3 sequence (DNA): TGTGCCAGCAGTTTATCGGTCGGGGACCCCGTGACCTACGAGCAGTACTTC. Its translation is CASSLSVGDPVTYEQYF.

The J gene is TRBJ2-7, the V gene TRBV6-6; 13 nucleotides agree with TRBD2. CDR1 and CDR2 (germline): MNHNY, SVGAGI (reference sequence). V trimming: 2 bases; J trimming: 7 bases; junction bases outside the gene matches: 5. The CDR3 is 15 residues long. This CDR3 is CASSYRTSGGSEQYF. The CDR3 DNA follows: TGTGCCAGCAGTTACAGGACTAGCGGGGGCTCGGAGCAGTACTTC.

This CDR3 is CASSLGAWGRAVDEQFF. As DNA, the CDR3 is TGTGCCAGCAGCTTAGGGGCCTGGGGGAGGGCCGTCGATGAGCAGTTCTTC. This chain joins TRBV11-1 and TRBJ2-1; 7 bases agree with TRBD2. The CDR3 loop spans 17 amino acids. Losses at the gene ends were 1 base for V and 8 bases for J; bases not matched to a gene: 14. Germline assignment: CDR1 SGHAT and CDR2 FQDESV (reference sequence).

The V call is TRBV9, the J call TRBJ1-1; possible D gene TRBD1, 5 bases. The CDR3 runs 15 residues. V shed 0 bases and J shed 0 bases, with 9 bases lying between them. CDR1 and CDR2 from the germline V gene are SGDLS and YYNGEE. CDR3 residues: CASSVGLGLNTEAFF. Here the CDR3 DNA reads TGTGCCAGCAGCGTAGGGTTGGGGCTGAACACTGAAGCTTTCTTT.

This clonotype was found a few times. The chain couples TRBV5-1 to TRBJ1-1, with D possibly matching TRBD1 (5 bases). The germline CDR1 and CDR2 sequences are SGHRS and YFSETQ. CDR3 length equals 14 residues. Trimming removed 0 bases from V and 5 bases from J, with 11 bases in between. The CDR3 spells CASSLVGVMTEAFF. The CDR3 region has the DNA TGCGCCAGCAGCTTGGTAGGGGTTATGACTGAAGCTTTCTTT.

This clonotype was seen a handful of times. The chain joins TRBV5-5 to TRBJ2-5; D might be TRBD2 (6 bases). From germline, CDR1 is SGHKS and CDR2 YYEKEE (reference sequence). CDR3 size: 14 residues. Trimming removed 4 bases at V and 11 bases at J, with 21 bases between. CDR3 region: CASSRGYGSGEQYF. The CDR3 nucleotides are TGTGCCAGCAGCAGAGGGTACGGGAGTGGAGAGCAGTACTTC.

The chain has TRBV6-5 and TRBJ2-1; D remains unclear. Trimming removed 4 bases at V and 13 bases at J, with 14 bases between. CDR1 and CDR2 from the germline V gene are MNHEY and SVGAGI. This CDR3 has 12 amino acids. The CDR3 DNA reads TGTGCCAGCAGTTCCGCCGGCTTGCGACAGTTCTTC. Its protein product is CASSSAGLRQFF.

V usage is TRBV4-2 and J usage is TRBJ2-7; TRBD2 matches at 11 bases. Germline loops: CDR1 LGHNA, CDR2 YNFKEQ. This CDR3 is built from 16 residues. V gave up 4 bases and J gave up 2 bases; unmatched junction bases: 7. CDR3 region: CASSPPGLAVTYEQYF. Here the CDR3 DNA reads TGTGCCAGCAGCCCCCCGGGACTAGCGGTCACCTACGAGCAGTACTTC.

This clonotype appeared a few times. The J gene is TRBJ2-1, the V gene TRBV3-1, with 9 bases aligning to TRBD2. The V segment lost 4 bases and the J segment 6 bases; nucleotides outside the gene matches: 7. CDR3 length: 15 residues. From germline, CDR1 is LGHDT and CDR2 YNNKEL (reference sequence). CDR3 nucleotide sequence: TGTGCCAGCAGCCCCCCTCCTAGCGGGGCCAATGAGCAGTTCTTC. Translation gives CASSPPPSGANEQFF.

V gene TRBV7-9 combines with J gene TRBJ1-2; D perhaps matches TRBD1 (6 bases). The V end lost 5 bases, the J end lost 3 bases, and 10 bases lay between the germline ends. CDR1 is SEHNR and CDR2 is FQNEAQ in the germline V gene (reference sequence). This CDR3 has 13 amino acids. The CDR3 nucleotides are TGTGCCAGCAGCGGGACATCGGACTATGGCTACACCTTC. Translating it yields CASSGTSDYGYTF.

This clonotype has more than one count but fewer than ten. The chain uses TRBV15 and TRBJ1-5; D unclear. The CDR3 is 13 residues long. Trimming pared 1 base from V and 6 bases from J, leaving 7 bases between. Germline assignment: CDR1 LNHNV and CDR2 YYDKDF (reference sequence). The CDR3 DNA follows: TGTGCCACCAGCAGAGTGGTTAGTCAGCCCCAGCATTTT. Protein product: CATSRVVSQPQHF.

The chain joins TRBV6-6 to TRBJ2-7; possibly TRBD1 or TRBD2 for D (8 bases each). Germline CDR1 is MNHNY and CDR2 is SVGAGI (reference sequence). V was cut by 7 bases and J by 5 bases, with 24 bases left in between. The CDR3 totals 16 residues. The CDR3 DNA reads TGTGCCAGCAAGGACAGGGTCGGGAGGGCCGTGGACGAGCAGTACTTC. As protein: CASKDRVGRAVDEQYF.

This clonotype showed up just a few times. The chain joins TRBV7-9 to TRBJ1-2; maybe TRBD1 (5 bases). The V end was cut by 11 bases, the J end by 6 bases, with 19 bases between. The CDR3 loop spans 13 amino acids. In germline, CDR1 is SEHNR, CDR2 FQNEAQ (reference sequence). CDR3 sequence (DNA): TGTGCCGGCGGCTATCCCCTGGGGGATGGCTACACCTTC. It yields the protein CAGGYPLGDGYTF.

The V call is TRBV3-1, the J call TRBJ2-5, with D tentatively TRBD1 (6 bases). CDR3 length equals 16 residues. CDR1 LGHDT and CDR2 YNNKEL come from the germline V gene (reference sequence). V was clipped by 1 base and J by 5 bases, with 17 bases between them. The CDR3 nucleotides read TGTGCCAGCAGCCAAGGAGTCCAGGGGAAGAAGGAGACCCAGTACTTC. Its translation is CASSQGVQGKKETQYF.

CDR3 sequence reads: CASSQDGVGTGELFF. The CDR3 nucleotides read TGCGCCAGCAGCCAAGACGGGGTCGGCACCGGGGAGCTGTTTTTT. V is TRBV4-1 and J is TRBJ2-2, with D tentatively TRBD2 (5 bases). There are 15 residues in the CDR3. Germline CDR1 MGHRA, CDR2 YSYEKL. The germline V and J ends were trimmed by 0 bases and 4 bases, with 9 bases remaining between them.

This clonotype has just a few counts. The genes are TRBV15 and TRBJ2-1; no definite D call. From germline, CDR1 is LNHNV and CDR2 YYDKDF (reference sequence). Trimming shortened V by 0 bases and J by 3 bases, and 15 bases separated the two germline ends. The CDR3 spans 17 residues. The CDR3 is CATSRDPGQALYNEQFF. Written as DNA, the CDR3 is TGTGCCACCAGCAGAGATCCGGGCCAGGCCCTCTACAATGAGCAGTTCTTC.

This clonotype was counted only a few times. V usage is TRBV29-1 and J usage is TRBJ2-7, with D hard to call. Germline lookup yields CDR1 SQVTM and CDR2 ANQGSEA. The CDR3 runs 12 residues. The V end lost 4 bases, the J end lost 6 bases, and 13 bases lay between the germline ends. CDR3 DNA: TGCAGCGTTGGCTTAAATGATCCCGAGCAGTACTTC. Translating it yields CSVGLNDPEQYF.

The CDR3 sequence is CASSLVSRGRYEQFF. The CDR3 DNA reads as TGTGCCAGCAGCTTAGTAAGCAGGGGTAGGTATGAGCAGTTCTTC. This chain uses TRBV7-9 with TRBJ2-1; the D gene is possibly TRBD1 (6 bases). From germline, CDR1 is SEHNR and CDR2 FQNEAQ (reference sequence). The CDR3 is made up of 15 amino acids. Trimming cost V 1 base and J 8 bases, with 15 bases left between them. Filled out from reference TRBV7-9 and TRBJ2-1, the complete variable domain reads DTGVSQNPRHKITKRGQNVTFRCDPISEHNRLYWYRQTLGQGPEFLTYFQNEAQLEKSRLLSDRFSAERPKGSFSTLEIQRTEQGDSAMYLCASSLVSRGRYEQFFGPGTRLTVL.

The chain recombines TRBV4-3 with TRBJ2-7; 9 bases are a match to TRBD2. Per the germline V gene, CDR1 is LGHNA and CDR2 is YSLEER. The CDR3 sequence is 16 residues long. With 0 bases clipped from V and 1 base from J, the junction kept 4 bases outside the gene matches. As DNA, the CDR3 is TGCGCCAGCAGCCAAGAATGGGCGGGGGGGTCCTACGAGCAGTACTTC. Translated, it gives CASSQEWAGGSYEQYF.

This clonotype was found a few times. The chain recombines TRBV29-1 with TRBJ2-7; D is perhaps TRBD2 (6 bases). Germline CDR1 and CDR2: SQVTM and ANQGSEA. This CDR3 spans 14 amino acids. DNA for the CDR3: TGCAGTGTTTTAGTAGCGGACATGCGGTACGAGCAGTACTTC. Encoded protein: CSVLVADMRYEQYF.

This clonotype was seen at least ten times. CDR3 nucleotide sequence: TGCAGCGTTGAATACCCCGGGAGGATAGATACGCAGTATTTT. Protein product: CSVEYPGRIDTQYF. V usage is TRBV29-1 and J usage is TRBJ2-3; TRBD2 agrees at 7 bases. Looked up from germline, CDR1 is SQVTM and CDR2 is ANQGSEA. The CDR3 has 14 amino acids. J gave up 5 bases and V 2 bases, and 7 bases lay outside the gene matches.